A selection of T cell receptor beta chains follows, all from one sample in a study of CD8 T cells in ankylosing spondylitis. Each CDR3 protein is one row after TCRdb ran MiXCR on the 5' RACE reads. The sample records some 71,000 distinct CDR3 sequences, approximately 5.3% being singletons. The specimen sequenced was blood, either unsorted or a sorted T cell fraction (not recorded which). Receptors originate from a male donor with ankylosing spondylitis or in good health (not recorded which). CDR3s include the opening cysteine and the closing phenylalanine or tryptophan. The D gene is left open where the match is weak. Only some rows state a clone size, as once, few, many or a class for expanded clones.

d_call | clone_size | j_call | v_call | cdr3_nt | cdr3_aa
- | many | TRBJ2-2 | TRBV18 | TGTGCCAGCTCACCACCGAGTAGCCTCTCCGGGGAGCTGTTTTTT | CASSPPSSLSGELFF
TRBD1 | many | TRBJ1-2 | TRBV6-1 | TGTGCCAGCAGCATTGTGCAGGGGGCTATGAGTGGCTACACCTTC | CASSIVQGAMSGYTF
TRBD1 | - | TRBJ1-1 | TRBV5-6 | TGTGCCAGCAGCCAGCCGGACAGGGTGGGAGCTTTCTTT | CASSQPDRVGAFF
TRBD1 | many | TRBJ2-7 | TRBV28 | TGTGCCAGCAGACCTACAGGGGGCTCCTACGAGCAGTACTTC | CASRPTGGSYEQYF
TRBD1 | many | TRBJ2-2 | TRBV6-1 | TGTGCCAGCAGTGCGTCCGGGACAGATAACACCGGGGAGCTGTTTTTT | CASSASGTDNTGELFF
TRBD2 | many | TRBJ2-1 | TRBV4-2 | TGTGCCAGCAGTGGGGGGAGCGGGGGGGATAATGAGCAGTTCTTC | CASSGGSGGDNEQFF
- | many | TRBJ2-7 | TRBV20-1 | TGCAGTGCTAGAGATTTGGGGTCCGAGCAGTACTTC | CSARDLGSEQYF
TRBD2 | many | TRBJ2-3 | TRBV7-2 | TGTGCCAGCAGCTTAGCGGCTAGCGGGGCCTCTGATACGCAGTATTTT | CASSLAASGASDTQYF
- | many | TRBJ2-5 | TRBV20-1 | TGCAGTGCTGACCGGGACGGTGAAGAGACCCAGTACTTC | CSADRDGEETQYF
TRBD1 | many | TRBJ1-2 | TRBV27 | TGTGCCAGCAGTTACGCAGGGGGATTAGCACTCTATGGCTACACCTTC | CASSYAGGLALYGYTF
- | many | TRBJ2-3 | TRBV6-5 | TGTGCCAGCAGCTCCCCGAGGGATACGCAGTATTTT | CASSSPRDTQYF
- | many | TRBJ2-7 | TRBV28 | TGTGCCAGCAGTCCTGCCGGGCCCACCTACGAGCAGTACTTC | CASSPAGPTYEQYF
TRBD2 | many | TRBJ2-7 | TRBV7-2 | TGTGCCAGCAGAGCCCTAGCGGGGTCCTACGAGCAGTACTTC | CASRALAGSYEQYF
- | many | TRBJ1-1 | TRBV12-2 | TGTGCAAGAGGGGACAGGGGGGTGAACACTGAAGCTTTCTTT | CARGDRGVNTEAFF
- | many | TRBJ1-2 | TRBV20-1 | TGCAGTGCTAGAGATCTACTTATGTCTGGGTCAAACTATGGCTACACCTTC | CSARDLLMSGSNYGYTF
- | many | TRBJ1-3 | TRBV6-5 | TGTGCCAGCAGTTCGAAGGGGGCTGGAAACACCATATATTTT | CASSSKGAGNTIYF
TRBD2 | many | TRBJ2-5 | TRBV5-4 | TGTGCCAGCGGACTAGCGGTCGGGGAGACCCAGTACTTC | CASGLAVGETQYF
TRBD1 | many | TRBJ1-4 | TRBV9 | TGTGCCAGCAGCGTCTGGGACAGGGTGAATGAAAAACTGTTTTTT | CASSVWDRVNEKLFF
- | many | TRBJ1-1 | TRBV5-5 | TGTGCCAGCAGCCCGAACCCCCAGGCCTTATCTTCCAAAGCTTTCTTT | CASSPNPQALSSKAFF
TRBD2 | many | TRBJ2-1 | TRBV20-1 | TGCAGTGCTAGAGATCAACGGGGGGGCCACTACAATGAGCAGTTCTTC | CSARDQRGGHYNEQFF
- | many | TRBJ1-1 | TRBV5-6 | TGTGCCAGCAGCTTGATTAACGGGGACCTCCTCTGGTACACTGAAGCTTTCTTT | CASSLINGDLLWYTEAFF
TRBD2 | many | TRBJ2-3 | TRBV4-1 | TGCGCCAGCAGCCTTAGACACCCGAGCGGGGGGGCGTCAGATACGCAGTATTTT | CASSLRHPSGGASDTQYF
- | many | TRBJ2-2 | TRBV29-1 | TGCAGCGTCAGGCAGGGAACCGGGGAGCTGTTTTTT | CSVRQGTGELFF
- | many | TRBJ2-5 | TRBV12-3/TRBV12-4 | TGTGCCAGCAGTTCGGCCGGAGAGACCCAGTACTTC | CASSSAGETQYF
- | many | TRBJ2-7 | TRBV23-1 | TGCGCCAGCAGTCAAACCAGGACCTTGGAATCATACAAGCAGTACTTC | CASSQTRTLESYKQYF
TRBD1 | many | TRBJ2-7 | TRBV6-5 | TGTGCCAGCAGTTACTCGACGAGGGACAGGGGGTTCGAGCAGTACTTC | CASSYSTRDRGFEQYF
- | many | TRBJ1-1 | TRBV11-1 | TGTGCCAGCAGCTTTGGAGGGTCGAACACTGAAGCTTTCTTT | CASSFGGSNTEAFF
- | - | TRBJ2-2 | TRBV7-3 | TGTGCCAGCAGCCCCGAGGGGCTGGGGACCGGGGAGCTGTTTTTT | CASSPEGLGTGELFF
- | medium-sized | TRBJ2-1 | TRBV7-3 | TGTGCCAGCAGCCAGATGGGAAGCAATGAGCAGTTCTTC | CASSQMGSNEQFF
- | many | TRBJ1-2 | TRBV29-1 | TGCAGCGTCCTGGAGGGGTTGGGGATGTACACCTTC | CSVLEGLGMYTF
- | many | TRBJ2-2 | TRBV29-1 | TGCAGCGTTGAAGGGGGCAGTAACACCGGGGAGCTGTTTTTT | CSVEGGSNTGELFF
TRBD1 | many | TRBJ2-7 | TRBV5-1 | TGCGCCAGCAGCTCCCCCGGGACAGGGGTGTTAGAGCAGTACTTC | CASSSPGTGVLEQYF
TRBD1 | many | TRBJ2-7 | TRBV29-1 | TGCAGCGTTGTTCCCGGGACAGGGGATAACTACGAGCAGTACTTC | CSVVPGTGDNYEQYF
TRBD2 | many | TRBJ2-1 | TRBV5-1 | TGCGCCAGCAGCTTGGGGGGGACTAGCGGTGATGAGCAGTTCTTC | CASSLGGTSGDEQFF
TRBD1 | many | TRBJ1-2 | TRBV9 | TGTGCCAGCAGCGTAGCGTCTACAGGGGAATACTATGGCTACACCTTC | CASSVASTGEYYGYTF
TRBD1 | many | TRBJ2-7 | TRBV28 | TGTGCCAGCAGTCCGGACAGGGTGGCGTGGTACTTC | CASSPDRVAWYF
- | many | TRBJ2-1 | TRBV5-1 | TGCGCCAGCAGCTTCTGGGGGGAGATCAATGAGCAGTTCTTC | CASSFWGEINEQFF
TRBD2 | many | TRBJ2-3 | TRBV12-3/TRBV12-4 | TGTGCCAGCAGTCTGACTAGCGGGGGGGCCACTCTGTATTTT | CASSLTSGGATLYF
TRBD2 | many | TRBJ2-1 | TRBV6-1 | TGTGCCAGCAGTAAGGGACTAGCGGGGGGTATTGAGCAGTTCTTC | CASSKGLAGGIEQFF
TRBD2 | many | TRBJ2-2 | TRBV4-3 | TGCGCCAGCAGCCACTCCACTAGCGGGGCGAACACCGGGGAGCTGTTTTTT | CASSHSTSGANTGELFF
- | many | TRBJ1-4 | TRBV20-1 | TGCAGTGCTCCGGCGGGCTCAACTAATGAAAAACTGTTTTTT | CSAPAGSTNEKLFF
- | many | TRBJ1-5 | TRBV20-1 | TGCAGTGTAGGGGAAGCAATCGATCAGCCCCAGCATTTT | CSVGEAIDQPQHF
- | many | TRBJ2-7 | TRBV6-2/TRBV6-3 | TGTGCCAGCAGTTCCATACGGACGGATTACTCCTACGAGCAGTACTTC | CASSSIRTDYSYEQYF
- | many | TRBJ1-1 | TRBV6-5 | TGTGCCAGCAGTTACACCGGGGACACTGAAGCTTTCTTT | CASSYTGDTEAFF
- | many | TRBJ2-1 | TRBV9 | TGTGCCAGCAGCGTAGGTTTGGGGGGCTCCTACAATGAGCAGTTCTTC | CASSVGLGGSYNEQFF
- | many | TRBJ2-3 | TRBV5-1 | TGCGCCAGCAGCTTGAACAGGGAAGATACGCAGTATTTT | CASSLNREDTQYF
- | many | TRBJ2-1 | TRBV20-1 | TGCAGTGCCCCTCGACAGGCGAGCGGCGAGCAGTTCTTC | CSAPRQASGEQFF
- | - | TRBJ1-4 | TRBV7-9 | TGTGCCAGCAGCCGGACAAGAACTACAACTAATGAAAAACTGTTTTTT | CASSRTRTTTNEKLFF
- | many | TRBJ2-3 | TRBV21-1 | TGTGCCAGCAGCAAAGAGGACGACTACCCGGCCAAGCCCCTTACGCAGTATTTT | CASSKEDDYPAKPLTQYF